The 27 T cell receptor beta chains below come from one sample, sequenced in a study of neoadjuvant nivolumab and ipilimumab in lung cancer. Measured with immunoSEQ multiplex PCR; TCRdb has only the in-frame clones, and not every one. Of 8,500 to 10,000 clones in the sample, more than 70% are singletons; the top ten hold 6.5% to 8.5%. Material: tumor tissue, obtained after neoadjuvant nivolumab, alone or with ipilimumab, at or shortly before surgery. The source is an adult with non-small cell lung cancer. Some clones in this sample may be carry-over from other donors' samples.

The chain has TRBV5-1 and TRBJ2-7; 8 bases agree with TRBD2. Germline CDR1 SGHRS, CDR2 YFSETQ. The CDR3 contains 16 residues. With V trimmed by 1 base and J by 0 bases, 6 bases remained unmatched. CDR3 region: CASSLTSGALSYEQYF. The DNA for the CDR3 is TGCGCCAGCAGCTTGACTAGCGGAGCCCTCTCCTACGAGCAGTACTTC.

The rearrangement joins TRBV5-1 to TRBJ2-5; unclear D gene. CDR1 and CDR2 (germline): SGHRS, YFSETQ. Trimming left V 0 bases short and J 3 bases short, with 3 bases between. The CDR3 spans 12 residues. The CDR3 nucleotides read TGCGCCAGCAGCTTGGGGGAAGAGACCCAGTACTTC. Residues: CASSLGEETQYF. Filled out from reference TRBV5-1 and TRBJ2-5, the complete variable domain reads KAGVTQTPRYLIKTRGQQVTLSCSPISGHRSVSWYQQTPGQGLQFLFEYFSETQRNKGNFPGRFSGRQFSNSRSEMNVSTLELGDSALYLCASSLGEETQYFGPGTRLLVL.

The chain combines TRBV18 with TRBJ1-3; D not certain. CDR1 and CDR2 from the germline V gene are KGHSH and LQKENI. This CDR3 has 15 residues. The V and J ends lost 1 base and 2 bases respectively, with 9 bases between them. The CDR3 DNA reads as TGTGCCAGCTCACCACTAGGGCTGGCTGGAAACACCATATATTTT. This encodes CASSPLGLAGNTIYF. Full variable domain (remainder filled in from reference TRBV18 and TRBJ1-3): NAGVMQNPRHLVRRRGQEARLRCSPMKGHSHVYWYRQLPEEGLKFMVYLQKENIIDESGMPKERFSAEFPKEGPSILRIQQVVRGDSAAYFCASSPLGLAGNTIYFGEGSWLTVV.

The chain uses TRBV5-1 and TRBJ2-7; 9 bases match TRBD1. Germline CDR1 and CDR2: SGHRS and YFSETQ. The length of the CDR3 is 17 residues. Trimming at V came to 4 bases and at J to 3 bases, leaving 14 bases not matched to a gene. The CDR3, as DNA: TGCGCCAGCAGCAAGGGACAGGGCGGCTTCCTTGGCTACGAGCAGTACTTC. Amino acids: CASSKGQGGFLGYEQYF. Filled out from reference TRBV5-1 and TRBJ2-7, the complete variable domain reads KAGVTQTPRYLIKTRGQQVTLSCSPISGHRSVSWYQQTPGQGLQFLFEYFSETQRNKGNFPGRFSGRQFSNSRSEMNVSTLELGDSALYLCASSKGQGGFLGYEQYFGPGTRLTVT.

Written as DNA, the CDR3 is TGCGCCAGCAGCTTTCAGGGCGGCTCTGGGGCCAACGTCCTGACTTTC. Translated, it gives CASSFQGGSGANVLTF. V usage is TRBV5-1 and J usage is TRBJ2-6; a weak D match, TRBD1 (5 bases). The V and J ends lost 2 bases and 0 bases respectively, with 9 bases between them. The CDR3 sequence is 16 residues long. Germline values: CDR1 SGHRS, CDR2 YFSETQ.

This clone was seen a few times. The chain combines TRBV19 with TRBJ2-7; D gene uncertain. The CDR3 spans 14 residues. V gave up 1 base and J gave up 5 bases, with 12 bases separating them. The germline CDR1 and CDR2 sequences are LNHDA and SQIVND (reference sequence). This CDR3 reads CASSIGGGVHEQYF. DNA of the CDR3: TGTGCCAGTAGTATAGGCGGCGGAGTCCACGAGCAGTACTTC.

This clone was counted only a few times. The rearrangement links TRBV18 to TRBJ2-3, with D unresolved. Between the trimmed V and J ends, which lost 0 bases and 6 bases, there was a span of 10 bases. The CDR3 sequence is 14 residues long. Germline lookup yields CDR1 KGHSH and CDR2 LQKENI. In nucleotides, the CDR3 is TGTGCCAGCTCACCACCTTACGTAGGGGATACGCAGTATTTT. This translates into CASSPPYVGDTQYF.

This clone has only a few counts. This rearrangement joins TRBV4-1 to TRBJ1-6; D is unclear. V lost 0 bases to trimming and J lost 8 bases, with 17 bases between them. Germline lookup yields CDR1 MGHRA and CDR2 YSYEKL. The CDR3 length is 17 residues. This chain's CDR3 is CASSQDQTTGEDSPLHF. DNA of the CDR3: TGCGCCAGCAGCCAAGATCAGACTACGGGAGAGGATTCACCCCTCCACTTT.

This clone was seen more than once but under ten times. V is TRBV18 and J is TRBJ1-1; the D is unclear. The CDR3 has 16 residues. Germline V CDR1 and CDR2: KGHSH, LQKENI. Trimming took 4 bases from V and 1 from J, leaving 16 bases between them. The CDR3 is CASSRGNWEGNTEAFF. The CDR3 DNA reads TGTGCCAGCTCACGAGGGAATTGGGAGGGGAACACTGAAGCTTTCTTT.

The chain is built from TRBV15 and TRBJ2-7; D possibly uses TRBD1 or TRBD2 (6 bases each). Per germline, CDR1 LNHNV and CDR2 YYDKDF (reference sequence). Trimming shortened V by 1 base and J by 6 bases, and 10 bases separated the two germline ends. The CDR3 consists of 13 residues. CDR3 in DNA: TGTGCCACCAGCAGAGGACTAGGGGGCGAGCAGTACTTC. Encoded protein: CATSRGLGGEQYF.

The chain couples TRBV12-5 to TRBJ2-3, with TRBD2 identical over 7 bases. CDR1 and CDR2 (germline): LGHNT, FRNRAP. The CDR3 length is 14 residues. The junction had 7 bases not matched to a gene; V was cut back by 2 bases and J by 8 bases. This CDR3 is CASGLTAGVGTQYF. The CDR3 coding sequence is TGTGCTAGTGGTTTGACGGCGGGAGTAGGTACGCAGTATTTT.

This sequence joins TRBV6-6 and TRBJ1-3, with D hard to call. The V end lost 6 bases, the J end lost 0 bases, and 9 bases lay between the germline ends. This CDR3 spans 14 amino acids. Germline V lookup: CDR1 MNHNY, CDR2 SVGAGI (reference sequence). The CDR3 region is CASRDASSGNTIYF. The CDR3 DNA follows: TGTGCCAGCAGGGACGCAAGCTCTGGAAACACCATATATTTT.

V and J are TRBV4-3 and TRBJ2-7; 8 nucleotides agree with TRBD2. Germline CDR1 is LGHNA and CDR2 is YSLEER. Losses at the gene ends were 1 base for V and 2 bases for J; bases not matched to a gene: 10. This CDR3 spans 17 amino acids. The CDR3 sequence is CASSQGPLSGDPYEQYF. The CDR3 nucleotides are TGCGCCAGCAGCCAAGGCCCCCTTAGCGGGGACCCCTACGAGCAGTACTTC.

CDR3 loop: CASSFSGEGPDTQYF. Written as DNA, the CDR3 is TGTGCCAGCAGCTTCAGCGGGGAGGGGCCAGATACGCAGTATTTT. The V and J genes are TRBV7-2 and TRBJ2-3; 7 positions match TRBD2. This CDR3 has 15 amino acids. Germline-derived CDR1 and CDR2 are SGHTA and FQGNSA. With V trimmed by 3 bases and J by 4 bases, 7 bases remained unmatched.

V usage is TRBV19 and J usage is TRBJ1-5; weak D call: TRBD1 (6 bases). The germline V gene has CDR1 LNHDA and CDR2 SQIVND (reference sequence). V gave up 7 bases and J gave up 2 bases, with 15 bases separating them. The CDR3 extends over 15 amino acids. CDR3 in DNA: TGTGCCAGTAAAGACAGGCCCATTGGCAATCAGCCCCAGCATTTT. Translated, it gives CASKDRPIGNQPQHF.

The chain combines TRBV15 with TRBJ2-7; 8 bases map to TRBD1. V was clipped by 5 bases and J by 4 bases; unmatched bases: 7. The CDR3 runs to 14 residues. The germline CDR1 and CDR2 sequences are LNHNV and YYDKDF (reference sequence). The CDR3 region is CATSRSGGGYEQYF. CDR3 DNA sequence: TGTGCCACCAGCCGGTCAGGGGGCGGATACGAGCAGTACTTC. Filled out from reference TRBV15 and TRBJ2-7, the complete variable domain reads DAMVIQNPRYQVTQFGKPVTLSCSQTLNHNVMYWYQQKSSQAPKLLFHYYDKDFNNEADTPDNFQSRRPNTSFCFLDIRSPGLGDTAMYLCATSRSGGGYEQYFGPGTRLTVT.

The gene calls are TRBV10-3 and TRBJ1-2; TRBD1 matches 8 bases. Looked up from germline, CDR1 is ENHRY and CDR2 is SYGVKD. The CDR3 sequence is 14 residues long. With V trimmed by 5 bases and J by 5 bases, 7 bases remained unmatched. The CDR3 sequence is CAISSQGEPYGYTF. DNA for the CDR3: TGTGCCATCAGTTCACAGGGGGAGCCATATGGCTACACCTTC.

The V and J genes are TRBV11-2 and TRBJ1-2; 8 nucleotides match TRBD1. Germline CDR1 and CDR2: SGHAT and FQNNGV. The CDR3 sequence is 14 residues long. The junction had 2 bases not matched to a gene; V was cut back by 1 base and J by 4 bases. CDR3 coding DNA: TGTGCCAGCAGCTTAGCGGGGACAGGCTATGGCTACACCTTC. Protein sequence: CASSLAGTGYGYTF.

V gene TRBV7-6 combines with J gene TRBJ2-5, with TRBD2 identical over 8 bases. The CDR3 is made up of 14 amino acids. Germline loops: CDR1 SGHVS, CDR2 FNYEAQ. With V trimmed by 4 bases and J by 5 bases, 6 bases remained unmatched. CDR3 nucleotides: TGTGCCAGCAGCTATCCGGGACTAGTGGAGACCCAGTACTTC. This encodes CASSYPGLVETQYF.

This chain uses TRBV18 with TRBJ2-7; tentative D call: TRBD1 (6 bases). Germline V lookup: CDR1 KGHSH, CDR2 LQKENI. This CDR3 is built from 14 residues. The V and J ends lost 5 bases and 2 bases respectively, with 13 bases between them. In DNA, the CDR3 is TGTGCCAGCTCATCGTGGGACAAGGCCTACGAGCAGTACTTC. Protein: CASSSWDKAYEQYF.

This clone has a single count. J is TRBJ1-5 and V is TRBV5-5; tentative D call: TRBD1 (5 bases). Germline V gives CDR1 SGHKS, CDR2 YYEKEE (reference sequence). The CDR3 length is 15 residues. Trimming took 4 bases from V and 7 from J, leaving 18 bases between them. CDR3 sequence reads: CASSPLWGREQPQHF. The CDR3 DNA sequence: TGTGCCAGCAGCCCGCTTTGGGGGAGGGAACAGCCCCAGCATTTT. Variable domain in full (rest from reference TRBV5-5 and TRBJ1-5): DAGVTQSPTHLIKTRGQQVTLRCSPISGHKSVSWYQQVLGQGPQFIFQYYEKEERGRGNFPDRFSARQFPNYSSELNVNALLLGDSALYLCASSPLWGREQPQHFGDGTRLSIL.

This chain links TRBV4-3 with TRBJ1-2, with D perhaps TRBD1 (5 bases). Germline V gives CDR1 LGHNA, CDR2 YSLEER. The ends were cut back, 2 bases at V and 4 bases at J, with 14 bases in the middle. This CDR3 is 15 amino acids long. CDR3 sequence (DNA): TGCGCCAGCAGCCAAAAACCGGACACTCCCTATGGCTACACCTTC. Residues: CASSQKPDTPYGYTF.

The J gene is TRBJ1-1, the V gene TRBV20-1; D possibly corresponds to TRBD1 (5 bases). The germline V and J ends were trimmed by 0 bases and 8 bases, with 7 bases remaining between them. This CDR3 spans 11 amino acids. The germline V gene encodes CDR1 DFQATT and CDR2 SNEGSKA (reference sequence). The CDR3 reads CSARDRGEAFF. The CDR3 DNA reads TGCAGTGCTAGAGATCGGGGGGAAGCTTTCTTT.

The chain couples TRBV6-5 to TRBJ2-3, with a possible D match to TRBD2 (5 bases). Trimming took off 6 bases at V and 1 base at J, with 14 bases between the two ends. From germline, CDR1 is MNHEY and CDR2 SVGAGI. The CDR3 runs to 15 residues. CDR3 sequence reads: CASSPARGGTDTQYF. DNA for the CDR3: TGTGCCAGCAGCCCTGCCCGGGGTGGCACAGATACGCAGTATTTT.

V and J are TRBV5-6 and TRBJ2-7; D is unclear. Per germline, CDR1 SGHDT and CDR2 YYEEEE. V was shortened by 4 bases and J by 2 bases, with 13 bases between the two germline ends. The CDR3 runs to 14 residues. CDR3 nucleotide sequence: TGTGCCAGCAGCGACGCGACGTTTCCCTACGAGCAGTACTTC. Amino acids: CASSDATFPYEQYF. Full variable domain (rest looked up from reference TRBV5-6 and TRBJ2-7): DAGVTQSPTHLIKTRGQQVTLRCSPKSGHDTVSWYQQALGQGPQFIFQYYEEEERQRGNFPDRFSGHQFPNYSSELNVNALLLGDSALYLCASSDATFPYEQYFGPGTRLTVT.

This chain joins TRBV4-1 and TRBJ2-5, with TRBD1 matching 9 bases. Germline V gene data show CDR1 as MGHRA and CDR2 as YSYEKL. CDR3 length: 16 residues. The junction had 6 bases not matched to a gene; V was cut back by 1 base and J by 3 bases. The CDR3 loop is CASSQAFRTGEETQYF. The CDR3 DNA sequence: TGCGCCAGCAGCCAAGCATTCCGGACAGGGGAAGAGACCCAGTACTTC.

The V gene is TRBV11-2, the J gene TRBJ2-7, with D uncertain. The CDR3 loop spans 13 amino acids. The germline V gene has CDR1 SGHAT and CDR2 FQNNGV. Between the trimmed V and J ends, which lost 1 base and 4 bases, there was a span of 8 bases. The DNA of the CDR3 is TGTGCCAGCAGCTTAGGGGCAAATTACGAGCAGTACTTC. Translation gives CASSLGANYEQYF.